One sample yielded the 22 T cell receptor beta chains listed below, sequenced in a study of T-cell memory formation after mild COVID-19. MiXCR, applied by TCRdb to the 5' RACE reads, yields one record per CDR3 protein. Among around 300,000 distinct CDR3 sequences listed, roughly 18% were seen once. The sample taken for sequencing was PBMCs or a T cell subset sorted from them (not recorded which). These receptors all stem from a man in his late teens or twenties who had mild COVID-19 (a few samples of this study predate the infection). Cell type and time point are not known.

This clonotype has a count of ten or more. V gene TRBV3-1 combines with J gene TRBJ1-3, with D hard to call. Germline V gives CDR1 LGHDT, CDR2 YNNKEL (reference sequence). The CDR3 has 16 residues. Trimming removed 2 bases at V and 2 bases at J, with 13 bases between. Here the CDR3 DNA reads TGTGCCAGCAGCCAACCCCTCTTTGAGGCTGGAAACACCATATATTTT. Translating gives CASSQPLFEAGNTIYF. The complete variable domain, with remaining parts taken from reference TRBV3-1 and TRBJ1-3, reads DTAVSQTPKYLVTQMGNDKSIKCEQNLGHDTMYWYKQDSKKFLKIMFSYNNKELIINETVPNRFSPKSPDKAHLNLHINSLELGDSAVYFCASSQPLFEAGNTIYFGEGSWLTVV.

In its sample, this clonotype was seen many times. This chain joins TRBV7-8 and TRBJ2-1; D is possibly TRBD2 (6 bases). Germline CDR1 reads SGHVS; CDR2 reads FQNEAQ. This CDR3 has 15 residues. The ends were cut back, 5 bases at V and 1 base at J, with 12 bases in the middle. The CDR3 loop reads CASSPGESSYNEQFF. The CDR3 region has the DNA TGTGCCAGCAGCCCGGGAGAGAGTTCCTACAATGAGCAGTTCTTC.

The chain recombines TRBV20-1 with TRBJ2-1; the D gene is possibly TRBD1 (5 bases). The CDR3 has 12 amino acids. Germline CDR1 reads DFQATT; CDR2 reads SNEGSKA (reference sequence). Deletions cut 7 bases from V and 9 bases from J, with 16 bases between. The CDR3 region has the DNA TGCAGTGGGACCTTGGGGCCGGGTGAGCAGTTCTTC. Its translation: CSGTLGPGEQFF.

This sequence joins TRBV4-2 and TRBJ1-4, with D possibly being TRBD1 (6 bases). This CDR3 has 15 residues. Germline V lookup: CDR1 LGHNA, CDR2 YNFKEQ. Trimming cost V 0 bases and J 5 bases, with 10 bases left between them. This chain's CDR3 is CASSQDGQRNEKLFF. The CDR3 nucleotides are TGTGCCAGCAGCCAAGACGGACAGCGAAATGAAAAACTGTTTTTT.

This clonotype was picked up many times. V gene TRBV7-9 combines with J gene TRBJ2-7; TRBD1 or TRBD2 may be the D gene (5 bases each). The CDR3 contains 18 residues. Trimming cost V 4 bases and J 0 bases, with 22 bases left between them. CDR1 and CDR2 (germline): SEHNR, FQNEAQ (reference sequence). The CDR3 DNA reads as TGTGCCAGCAGCTCTCCCCGGGGACGGTCTTACGCCTCCTACGAGCAGTACTTC. Its protein product is CASSSPRGRSYASYEQYF.

The CDR3 DNA follows: TGTGCCAGCAGCCCGTCGGGGGGTGGCTATGGCTACACCTTC. Translating it yields CASSPSGGGYGYTF. The chain combines TRBV7-9 with TRBJ1-2, with D perhaps matching TRBD1 (5 bases). CDR1 SEHNR and CDR2 FQNEAQ come from the germline V gene (reference sequence). The length of the CDR3 is 14 residues. Trimming removed 5 bases from V and 4 bases from J, with 14 bases in between. The full variable domain, with the rest looked up from reference TRBV7-9 and TRBJ1-2, is DTGVSQNPRHKITKRGQNVTFRCDPISEHNRLYWYRQTLGQGPEFLTYFQNEAQLEKSRLLSDRFSAERPKGSFSTLEIQRTEQGDSAMYLCASSPSGGGYGYTFGSGTRLTVV.

This clonotype has ten or more counts. J is TRBJ2-1 and V is TRBV6-5; D remains unclear. Trimming took 6 bases from V and 0 from J, leaving 3 bases between them. The CDR3 contains 12 residues. Germline CDR1 MNHEY, CDR2 SVGAGI. The CDR3 nucleotides read TGTGCCAGCAGCCCCTCCTACAATGAGCAGTTCTTC. Translation gives CASSPSYNEQFF.

This rearrangement joins TRBV27 to TRBJ1-5; D gene uncertain. Trimming removed 7 bases at V and 0 bases at J, with 13 bases between. The CDR3 length is 15 residues. The germline gives CDR1 MNHEY, CDR2 SMNVEV (reference sequence). The CDR3 DNA sequence: TGTGCCAGCACCCCGCGGCGGGGTAGCAATCAGCCCCAGCATTTT. Protein sequence: CASTPRRGSNQPQHF.

The chain recombines TRBV29-1 with TRBJ1-1; unclear D gene. Germline V CDR1 and CDR2: SQVTM, ANQGSEA. V lost 5 bases and J lost 1, with 5 bases in between. The CDR3 totals 11 residues. The CDR3 spells CSVQWNTEAFF. CDR3 DNA sequence: TGCAGCGTTCAATGGAACACTGAAGCTTTCTTT.

This clonotype has only a few counts. This chain uses TRBV19 with TRBJ2-3, with a weak D call TRBD1 (6 bases). CDR3 size: 15 residues. The V and J ends lost 9 bases and 4 bases respectively, with 20 bases between them. CDR1 and CDR2 (germline): LNHDA, SQIVND (reference sequence). CDR3 nucleotide sequence: TGTGCCAGCCGCCGGGACACTGGGGGTCCAGATACGCAGTATTTT. This sequence encodes CASRRDTGGPDTQYF.

This clonotype was detected a few times. The V gene is TRBV9, the J gene TRBJ1-1; a possible D gene is TRBD1 (6 bases). Germline V CDR1 and CDR2: SGDLS, YYNGEE. The CDR3 runs 15 residues. Between the trimmed V and J ends, which lost 4 bases and 10 bases, there was a span of 23 bases. Here the CDR3 reads CASSRGGERANGAFF. In DNA form, the CDR3 reads TGTGCCAGCAGCCGAGGGGGGGAAAGGGCCAATGGAGCTTTCTTT.

This clonotype was observed a handful of times. V is TRBV7-6 and J is TRBJ2-3; 11 nucleotides line up with TRBD2. CDR3 size: 18 residues. V trimming: 3 bases; J trimming: 2 bases; junction bases outside the gene matches: 10. The germline CDR1 and CDR2 sequences are SGHVS and FNYEAQ. CDR3 DNA sequence: TGTGCCAGCAGCTTTTTAGCGGGGGGGACCCGAAACACAGATACGCAGTATTTT. Translating gives CASSFLAGGTRNTDTQYF.

Comments on this clonotype: A read error may explain this, as a much larger clone is one base away. In nucleotides, the CDR3 is TGCGCCAGCGCCGTCCCGGGTTCCACCGGGGAGATGTTTTTT. This translates into CASAVPGSTGEMFF. The V call is TRBV5-1, the J call TRBJ2-2, with D maybe TRBD2 (5 bases). Germline lookup yields CDR1 SGHRS and CDR2 YFSETQ. The CDR3 is 14 amino acids. The full variable domain, in which reference TRBV5-1 and TRBJ2-2 provide the parts outside the CDR3, is KAGVTQTPRYLIKTRGQQVTLSCSPISGHRSVSWYQQTPGQGLQFLFEYFSETQRNKGNFPGRFSGRQFSNSRSEMNVSTLELGDSALYLCASAVPGSTGEMFFGEGSRLTVL.

The chain employs TRBV7-9 and TRBJ2-1; 9 bases line up with TRBD1. The V and J ends lost 5 bases and 4 bases, in that order; junction bases with no gene match: 6. CDR1 is SEHNR, CDR2 FQNEAQ, per germline (reference sequence). CDR3 length equals 15 residues. The CDR3 region is CASSLGQGTYNEQFF. DNA for the CDR3: TGTGCCAGCAGCCTCGGACAGGGGACTTACAATGAGCAGTTCTTC. Together with reference TRBV7-9 and TRBJ2-1, the CDR3 gives the full variable domain: DTGVSQNPRHKITKRGQNVTFRCDPISEHNRLYWYRQTLGQGPEFLTYFQNEAQLEKSRLLSDRFSAERPKGSFSTLEIQRTEQGDSAMYLCASSLGQGTYNEQFFGPGTRLTVL.

The chain recombines TRBV10-3 with TRBJ2-1, with D possibly being TRBD2 (5 bases). Germline V CDR1 and CDR2: ENHRY, SYGVKD. The CDR3 contains 16 residues. V lost 3 bases to trimming and J lost 7 bases, with 19 bases between them. Here the CDR3 reads CAISDVSGKVGNEQFF. CDR3 bases: TGTGCCATCAGTGATGTGTCCGGGAAGGTGGGGAATGAGCAGTTCTTC.

The table lists this clonotype with many counts. The V call is TRBV28, the J call TRBJ2-7; 7 positions match TRBD2. Per the germline V gene, CDR1 is MDHEN and CDR2 is SYDVKM. CDR3 length equals 17 residues. With 7 bases clipped from V and 3 bases from J, the junction kept 18 bases outside the gene matches. The CDR3 loop reads CASNAGGWAPPFYEQYV. CDR3 nucleotides: TGTGCCAGCAACGCCGGGGGGTGGGCACCGCCATTCTACGAGCAGTACGTC.

The rearrangement links TRBV2 to TRBJ2-7, with 9 bases fitting TRBD2. This CDR3 contains 14 residues. With V trimmed by 2 bases and J by 3 bases, 2 bases remained unmatched. Germline V lookup: CDR1 SNHLY, CDR2 FYNNEI. CDR3 sequence reads: CASSEQRGVYEQYF. CDR3 sequence (DNA): TGTGCCAGCAGTGAACAGCGGGGGGTCTACGAGCAGTACTTC.

This chain uses TRBV27 with TRBJ2-5; D is undetermined. The CDR3 extends over 15 amino acids. CDR1 MNHEY and CDR2 SMNVEV come from the germline V gene (reference sequence). Trimming pared 0 bases from V and 4 bases from J, leaving 12 bases between. CDR3 sequence: CASSLSSAFSETQYF. CDR3 DNA sequence: TGTGCCAGCAGTTTATCTTCCGCATTTTCAGAGACCCAGTACTTC.

This clonotype appeared many times. The chain joins TRBV5-1 to TRBJ2-3, with 11 bases identical to TRBD2. Losses at the gene ends were 2 bases for V and 3 bases for J; bases not matched to a gene: 5. Looked up from germline, CDR1 is SGHRS and CDR2 is YFSETQ. CDR3 size: 16 residues. For the CDR3, the DNA is TGCGCCAGCAGCTTCCGTAGCGGGGGGGCAACAGATACGCAGTATTTT. As protein: CASSFRSGGATDTQYF.

This chain uses TRBV7-9 with TRBJ1-6; no firm D call. From germline, CDR1 is SEHNR and CDR2 FQNEAQ (reference sequence). Trimming shortened V by 8 bases and J by 7 bases, and 12 bases separated the two germline ends. The length of the CDR3 is 13 residues. The CDR3 bases are TGTGCCAGCGCCCGGCGGGAGAATTCACCCCTCCACTTT. Protein sequence: CASARRENSPLHF.

This clonotype has more than one count but fewer than ten. The rearrangement joins TRBV29-1 to TRBJ1-2; tentatively, D is TRBD1 (5 bases). This CDR3 contains 12 residues. Germline loops: CDR1 SQVTM, CDR2 ANQGSEA. V was trimmed by 5 bases and J by 8 bases, leaving 15 bases between them. The CDR3 DNA reads as TGCAGCGTTCCCGGGAGGGGCCGGGGCTACACCTTC. Translating it yields CSVPGRGRGYTF.

This clonotype was seen only a few times. This chain uses TRBV6-2 or TRBV6-3 with TRBJ2-1; the D gene could be TRBD1 or TRBD2 (5 bases each). CDR1 is MNHEY and CDR2 is SVGEGT in the germline V gene. CDR3 length: 15 amino acids. The germline V and J ends were trimmed by 7 bases and 10 bases, with 23 bases remaining between them. The CDR3 DNA reads as TGTGCCAGCACCACGGCCGGGACCCTTAAGGGGGAGCAGTTCTTC. This gives the protein CASTTAGTLKGEQFF.